One and the same sample provided the 28 T cell receptor beta chains below, sequenced in a study of T cells in Graves' hyperthyroidism and ophthalmopathy. The CDR3 regions of TCR beta were amplified from RNA transcripts. First-round RT-PCR of the TCR CDR3 relied on the HTBI primer set. TCRdb recomputed calls from the multiplex PCR reads with MiXCR, one row per CDR3 protein. The table lists 500,000 to 600,000 distinct CDR3 sequences, 46% of them singletons. The sequenced material came from peripheral blood or thyroid tissue (not recorded which). All receptors come from a woman aged 18-35 years with Graves' hyperthyroidism.

This clonotype appeared many times. The V call is TRBV12-3 or TRBV12-4, the J call TRBJ1-3; weak D call: TRBD1 (6 bases). The CDR3 length is 15 residues. V was cut by 5 bases and J by 2 bases, with 13 bases left in between. The DNA of the CDR3 is TGTGCCAGCAGTATTACAGGGCTAGCTGGAAACACCATATATTTT. The encoded protein is CASSITGLAGNTIYF.

The gene calls are TRBV5-1 and TRBJ2-2; 8 positions match TRBD2. The germline gives CDR1 SGHRS, CDR2 YFSETQ. V trimming: 4 bases; J trimming: 4 bases; junction bases outside the gene matches: 12. The CDR3 totals 17 residues. DNA of the CDR3: TGCGCCAGCAGCACTAAAAGAGCGGGAGAGGGCACCGGGGAGCTGTTTTTT. Protein product: CASSTKRAGEGTGELFF.

Ten or more counts support this clonotype. The chain couples TRBV24-1 to TRBJ1-2; 7 bases agree with TRBD1. CDR3 size: 13 residues. The germline V gene encodes CDR1 KGHDR and CDR2 SFDVKD. J lost 8 bases, V lost 1 base, and 3 bases had no gene match. The CDR3 spells CATSDFRGSGYTF. The CDR3 nucleotides read TGTGCCACCAGTGATTTCAGGGGGAGCGGCTACACCTTC.

The chain employs TRBV10-3 and TRBJ1-5; 7 bases align to TRBD1. This CDR3 region has 17 residues. J was trimmed by 11 bases and V by 4 bases; bases with no gene match: 20. Germline loops: CDR1 ENHRY, CDR2 SYGVKD. CDR3 in amino acids: CAISGEQGQGVQETQHF. DNA of the CDR3: TGTGCCATCAGTGGGGAACAGGGGCAAGGTGTACAAGAGACCCAGCATTTT.

This clonotype was seen a few times. The V and J genes are TRBV4-1 and TRBJ1-4, with TRBD1 matching 9 bases. With V trimmed by 2 bases and J by 7 bases, 20 bases remained unmatched. This CDR3 is built from 20 residues. Looked up from germline, CDR1 is MGHRA and CDR2 is YSYEKL. The CDR3 region is CASSQHTGQGRVKGGEKLFF. The CDR3 region has the DNA TGCGCCAGCAGCCAACATACGGGACAGGGTAGGGTGAAGGGTGGTGAAAAACTGTTTTTT.

Concerning this clonotype: The junction differs from germline at one of its ends, possibly a read error. V is TRBV5-4 and J is TRBJ2-5; D call uncertain. From germline, CDR1 is SGHNT and CDR2 YYREEE (reference sequence). The CDR3 extends over 10 amino acids. The CDR3 nucleotides are TGTGCCAGCAGCCAAGAGGACCTGAACTTC. Residues: CASSQEDLNF.

In this sample, this clonotype turned up many times. The chain is built from TRBV6-2 or TRBV6-3 and TRBJ2-7; D gene ambiguous. The length of the CDR3 is 12 residues. Germline CDR1 reads MNHEY; CDR2 reads SVGEGT. V was cut by 2 bases and J by 4 bases, with 6 bases left in between. Here the CDR3 reads CASSYGRYEQYF. In nucleotides, the CDR3 is TGTGCCAGCAGTTACGGAAGATACGAGCAGTACTTC.

To note about this clonotype: In this CDR3 the conserved last residue, phenylalanine or tryptophan, is missing, so a read error is likely. The DNA is left out, because the CDR3 cannot be placed on it with certainty; the CDR3 is given as TCRdb lists it. This chain joins TRBV29-1 and TRBJ1-4. Germline V gives CDR1 SQVTM, CDR2 ANQGSEA. Including both end residues, the CDR3 is 10 amino acids long. The CDR3 sequence is CSVGLDGRSY.

The CDR3 DNA reads TGTGCCAGCAGCCGGGACAGCCAATTCTATGGCTACACCTTC. It translates to CASSRDSQFYGYTF. V usage is TRBV7-9 and J usage is TRBJ1-2, with TRBD1 matching over 7 bases. This CDR3 is 14 amino acids long. V lost 5 bases and J lost 4; bases outside the gene matches: 7. Germline CDR1 reads SEHNR; CDR2 reads FQNEAQ (reference sequence).

The rearrangement joins TRBV27 to TRBJ1-6, with D possibly matching TRBD1 (5 bases). Germline V gives CDR1 MNHEY, CDR2 SMNVEV (reference sequence). The CDR3 is 15 amino acids. The V and J ends lost 3 bases and 8 bases respectively, with 14 bases between them. CDR3 loop: CASSLNRGGDSPLHF. In nucleotides, the CDR3 is TGTGCCAGCAGTTTGAATCGGGGAGGGGATTCACCCCTCCACTTT.

Regarding this clonotype: Being one base from a much bigger clone, this may be a read error. The CDR3 region is CASSSTDSEKLFF. In nucleotides, the CDR3 is TGCGCCAGCAGCTCAACGGACAGTGAAAAACTGTTTTTT. The chain is built from TRBV5-1 and TRBJ1-4; perhaps TRBD1 as D (6 bases). V was shortened by 3 bases and J by 7 bases, with 10 bases between the two germline ends. Germline values: CDR1 SGHRS, CDR2 YFSETQ. This CDR3 is 13 amino acids long.

This clonotype was recorded a few times. The chain links TRBV28 to TRBJ2-7; 9 bases align to TRBD1. CDR3 size: 17 residues. Per the germline V gene, CDR1 is MDHEN and CDR2 is SYDVKM. V lost 4 bases, J lost 2 bases, and 12 bases stayed unmatched. The CDR3 DNA follows: TGTGCCAGCAGTTCAGGACAGGGGTCGTCTGGGGCCTACGAGCAGTACTTC. Amino acids: CASSSGQGSSGAYEQYF. Drawing the rest from reference TRBV28 and TRBJ2-7, the complete variable domain is DVKVTQSSRYLVKRTGEKVFLECVQDMDHENMFWYRQDPGLGLRLIYFSYDVKMKEKGDIPEGYSVSREKKERFSLILESASTNQTSMYLCASSSGQGSSGAYEQYFGPGTRLTVT.

This clonotype was detected ten times or more. This chain uses TRBV4-1 with TRBJ1-2; D unresolved. V dropped 1 base and J dropped 2 bases, with 8 bases sitting between them. The CDR3 extends over 14 amino acids. Germline values: CDR1 MGHRA, CDR2 YSYEKL. The CDR3 reads CASSQGLLNYGYTF. Here the CDR3 DNA reads TGCGCCAGCAGCCAAGGACTTTTGAACTATGGCTACACCTTC.

The V gene is TRBV15, the J gene TRBJ2-5; weak D call: TRBD1 (6 bases). CDR1 and CDR2 from the germline V gene are LNHNV and YYDKDF (reference sequence). The germline V and J ends were trimmed by 3 bases and 1 base, with 9 bases remaining between them. The CDR3 length is 14 residues. CDR3 residues: CATSSPDSQETQYF. The CDR3 DNA is TGTGCCACCAGCAGCCCGGACAGCCAAGAGACCCAGTACTTC.

This clonotype has at least ten counts. This chain links TRBV27 with TRBJ1-5; TRBD1 matches 7 bases. V was pared by 5 bases and J by 3 bases, with 4 bases of the junction left unmatched. The CDR3 length is 14 residues. Germline V gene lookup returns CDR1 MNHEY and CDR2 SMNVEV (reference sequence). The DNA for the CDR3 is TGTGCCAGCAGTGACAGGGTCGTCAATCAGCCCCAGCATTTT. It is translated as CASSDRVVNQPQHF.

The chain employs TRBV5-4 and TRBJ2-2; D call uncertain. The CDR3 has 11 amino acids. V lost 5 bases and J lost 8, with 7 bases in between. Germline CDR1 SGHNT, CDR2 YYREEE (reference sequence). The CDR3 region has the DNA TGTGCCAGCAGTCGGTTAGGGGAGCTGTTTTTT. Translation: CASSRLGELFF.

This clonotype appeared many times. This rearrangement joins TRBV6-5 to TRBJ2-1, with 11 bases identical to TRBD1. The trim removed 5 bases at V and 4 bases at J, leaving 4 bases unmatched. CDR3 length equals 15 residues. Germline CDR1 MNHEY, CDR2 SVGAGI. The DNA for the CDR3 is TGTGCCAGCAGTGGCGGACAGGGGGCTTACAATGAGCAGTTCTTC. It yields the protein CASSGGQGAYNEQFF.

In this sample, this clonotype turned up once. One base away lies a much larger clone, so this may be a sequencing read error. This sequence joins TRBV15 and TRBJ2-7; D not resolved. The CDR3 runs 12 residues. V was trimmed by 1 base and J by 6 bases, leaving 7 bases between them. CDR1 and CDR2 from the germline V gene are LNHNV and YYDKDF (reference sequence). CDR3 nucleotide sequence: TGTGCCACCAGCAGAGGGACGGGCGAGCAGTACTTC. This translates into CATSRGTGEQYF.

The V gene is TRBV2, the J gene TRBJ1-3, with D uncertain. The V gene lost 6 bases and the J gene lost 2 bases, with 14 bases spanning the gap. Germline V gene lookup returns CDR1 SNHLY and CDR2 FYNNEI. This CDR3 contains 15 residues. Here the CDR3 reads CASRTNGGPGNTIYF. Here the CDR3 DNA reads TGTGCCAGCAGGACGAATGGAGGTCCTGGAAACACCATATATTTT.

This clonotype was recorded many times. This chain uses TRBV9 with TRBJ1-2, with 7 nucleotides matching TRBD1. This CDR3 is 14 amino acids long. The V segment lost 2 bases and the J segment 7 bases; nucleotides outside the gene matches: 8. Germline values: CDR1 SGDLS, CDR2 YYNGEE. The CDR3 spells CASSVDIGGGGYTF. CDR3 sequence (DNA): TGTGCCAGCAGCGTCGACATAGGGGGCGGTGGCTACACCTTC.

CDR3 coding DNA: TGTGCCAGCAGCCAAGGGTTGGGACTCTCATACTTC. This encodes CASSQGLGLSYF. The V call is TRBV3-2, the J call TRBJ2-7; TRBD2, as called in the table, went unchecked against the DNA. TRBV3-2 has pseudogene status. This CDR3 comprises 12 residues.

This clonotype was observed a handful of times. The chain combines TRBV6-2 or TRBV6-3 with TRBJ2-7, with 14 bases matching TRBD2. Germline lookup yields CDR1 MNHEY and CDR2 SVGEGT. J was trimmed by 4 bases and V by 6 bases; bases with no gene match: 5. The CDR3 has 15 residues. The CDR3 here is CASRTGLAGGYEQYF. CDR3 DNA: TGTGCCAGCAGAACTGGACTAGCGGGAGGATACGAGCAGTACTTC.

On this clonotype: Compared with germline, one end of the junction differs, possibly owing to a read error. This chain joins TRBV7-4 and TRBJ2-7, with D perhaps matching TRBD1 or TRBD2 (6 bases each). Germline values: CDR1 SGHVT, CDR2 SQSDAQ. The CDR3 consists of 13 residues. The CDR3 loop is CASSLRGDLEQYF. The CDR3 coding sequence is TGCGCCAGCAGCTTGAGGGGGGACCTCGAGCAGTACTTC.

This chain joins TRBV29-1 and TRBJ1-1; 9 nucleotides match TRBD1. The V segment lost 6 bases and the J segment 3 bases; nucleotides outside the gene matches: 8. The CDR3 is made up of 14 amino acids. CDR1 and CDR2 from the germline V gene are SQVTM and ANQGSEA. CDR3 sequence: CSVHRGLADTEAFF. CDR3 sequence (DNA): TGCAGCGTCCACAGGGGGCTGGCAGACACTGAAGCTTTCTTT.

This clonotype was detected ten times or more. CDR3 in DNA: TGCGCCAGCAGCCCTAGCGGCCAGGGCCTGGGCAATGAGCAGTTCTTC. Translation gives CASSPSGQGLGNEQFF. The V gene is TRBV5-1, the J gene TRBJ2-1; 7 positions match TRBD2. This CDR3 is built from 16 residues. The V segment lost 4 bases and the J segment 6 bases; nucleotides outside the gene matches: 13. The germline V gene has CDR1 SGHRS and CDR2 YFSETQ.

The genes are TRBV24-1 and TRBJ2-5; D possibly corresponds to TRBD1 (6 bases). Per the germline V gene, CDR1 is KGHDR and CDR2 is SFDVKD. The CDR3 totals 15 residues. V lost 3 bases and J 0 bases, leaving 10 bases between the germline ends. The CDR3, as DNA: TGTGCCACCAGTGATACCCACAGGGACCAAGAGACCCAGTACTTC. Translating it yields CATSDTHRDQETQYF.

This clonotype was recorded many times. This chain connects TRBV20-1 to TRBJ1-5; D not certain. In germline, CDR1 is DFQATT, CDR2 SNEGSKA (reference sequence). The germline V and J ends were trimmed by 2 bases and 4 bases, with 6 bases remaining between them. CDR3 size: 12 residues. As DNA, the CDR3 is TGCAGTGCTAGACTGGGGAATCAGCCCCAGCATTTT. Protein: CSARLGNQPQHF.

This clonotype was detected ten times or more. The rearrangement links TRBV29-1 to TRBJ2-7; TRBD1 matches 10 bases. This CDR3 contains 12 residues. Losses at the gene ends were 6 bases for V and 4 bases for J; bases not matched to a gene: 3. Per germline, CDR1 SQVTM and CDR2 ANQGSEA. The CDR3 loop is CSVGQGGYEQYF. CDR3 DNA sequence: TGCAGCGTCGGACAGGGGGGGTACGAGCAGTACTTC.